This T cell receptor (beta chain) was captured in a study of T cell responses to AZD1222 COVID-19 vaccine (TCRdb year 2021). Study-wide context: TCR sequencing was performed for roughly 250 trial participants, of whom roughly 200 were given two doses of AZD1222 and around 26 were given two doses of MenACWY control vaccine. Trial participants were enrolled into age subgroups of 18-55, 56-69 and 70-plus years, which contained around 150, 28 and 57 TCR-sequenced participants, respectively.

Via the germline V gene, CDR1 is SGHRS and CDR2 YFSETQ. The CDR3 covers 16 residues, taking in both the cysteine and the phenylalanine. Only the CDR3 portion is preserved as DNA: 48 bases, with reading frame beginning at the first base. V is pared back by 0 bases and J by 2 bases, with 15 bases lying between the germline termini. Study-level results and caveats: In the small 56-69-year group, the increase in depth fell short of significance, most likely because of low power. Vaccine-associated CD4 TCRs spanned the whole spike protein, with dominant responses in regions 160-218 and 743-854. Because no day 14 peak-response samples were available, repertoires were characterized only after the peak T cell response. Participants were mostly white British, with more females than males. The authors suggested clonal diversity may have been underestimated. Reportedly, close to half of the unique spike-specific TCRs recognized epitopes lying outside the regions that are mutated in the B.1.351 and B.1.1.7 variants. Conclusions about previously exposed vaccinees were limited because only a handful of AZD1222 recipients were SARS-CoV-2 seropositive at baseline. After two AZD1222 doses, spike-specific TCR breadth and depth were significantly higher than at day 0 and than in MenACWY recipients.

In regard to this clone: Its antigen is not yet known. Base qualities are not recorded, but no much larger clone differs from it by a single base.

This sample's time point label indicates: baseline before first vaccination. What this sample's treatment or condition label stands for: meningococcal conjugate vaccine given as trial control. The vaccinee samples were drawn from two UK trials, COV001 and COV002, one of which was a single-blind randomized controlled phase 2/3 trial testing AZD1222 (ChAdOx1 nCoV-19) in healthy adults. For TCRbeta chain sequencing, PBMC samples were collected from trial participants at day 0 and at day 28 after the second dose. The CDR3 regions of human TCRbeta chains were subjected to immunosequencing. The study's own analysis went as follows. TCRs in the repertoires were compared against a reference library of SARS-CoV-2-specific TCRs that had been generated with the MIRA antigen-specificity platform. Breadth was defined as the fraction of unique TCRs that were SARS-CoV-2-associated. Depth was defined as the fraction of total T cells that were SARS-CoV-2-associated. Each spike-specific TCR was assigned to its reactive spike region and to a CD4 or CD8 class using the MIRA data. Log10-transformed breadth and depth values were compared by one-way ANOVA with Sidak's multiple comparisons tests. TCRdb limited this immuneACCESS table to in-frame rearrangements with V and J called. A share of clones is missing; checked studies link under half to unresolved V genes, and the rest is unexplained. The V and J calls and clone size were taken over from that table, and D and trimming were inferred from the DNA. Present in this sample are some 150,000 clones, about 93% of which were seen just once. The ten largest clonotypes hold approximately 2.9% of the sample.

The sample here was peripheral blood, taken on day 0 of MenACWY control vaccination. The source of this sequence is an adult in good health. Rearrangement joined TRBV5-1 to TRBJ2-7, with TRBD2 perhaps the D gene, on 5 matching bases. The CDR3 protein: CASSLAERYGPYEQYF. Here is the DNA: TGCGCCAGCAGCTTGGCCGAGCGGTATGGTCCCTACGAGCAGTACTTC.